This T cell receptor beta chain was recorded in a study of regulatory T cells in long-lasting Graves disease listed by TCRdb under 2021. The study in broad terms: Newly diagnosed Graves' disease patients had taken antithyroid drugs for less than 3 months. This study used TCR sequencing and RNA sequencing of peripheral blood to compare persistent Graves' disease patients against newly diagnosed Graves' disease patients. The study took place in China and was registered as a clinical trial. A total of about 35 samples underwent TCR sequencing, from about 13 patients with persistent Graves' disease and approximately 20 patients with newly diagnosed Graves' disease. What the research found in general, with its limitations: The authors acknowledged the small sample size as a limitation that may reduce accuracy. TRBV28, TRBJ1-2 and TRBJ2-5 were preferentially used in persistent disease, while TRBV20-1 and TRBJ2-1 were favored in newly diagnosed disease. Patients with persistent disease shared more public clonotypes (about 2,500) than newly diagnosed patients did (approximately 1,000). Compared with newly diagnosed patients, patients with persistent Graves' disease had lower TCR Shannon entropy and fewer highly expanded clones, which suggests clonal expansion. The study examined only peripheral blood because the primary lesion, thyroid tissue, could not be accessed. Sequencing and analysis were limited to the TCR beta chain.

Receptors were amplified or captured by multiplex PCR. The listed sequencing device is Illumina HiSeq 4000. TCR beta libraries were built with iRepertoire HTBI primers and Arm-PCR amplification of CDR3 regions. Before sequencing, the PCR products went through gel purification. The paper's processing steps were these. A total of fewer than 70 TRBV and some 15 TRBJ segments were identified across samples and were used for gene usage analysis of CDR3 amino acid clonotypes. Filtered high-quality paired reads were merged into contigs using COPE and FqMerger. Contigs were aligned with BLAST to IMGT TRBV, TRBD and TRBJ reference genes, and CDR3 was defined per IMGT. Clonotypes above 0.1% frequency were classified as highly expanded clones. Shannon entropy was used to measure repertoire diversity, and the Gini coefficient was used to measure V-J evenness. A clonotype found in more than one individual was treated as public. Clones were called with MiXCR by TCRdb after fastp trimmed the public reads at Q25, and only in-frame beta chains were retained. Rows matching on CDR3 protein sequence are summarized as one entry with the most common DNA and genes. It is TCRdb's table, rather than the study itself, that gives the V and J calls and clone size. This sample is represented by 350,000 to 450,000 distinct CDR3 sequences; about a sixth of them were singletons. The ten largest make up approximately 30% of the sample.

Including cysteine and phenylalanine, the CDR3 has 17 amino acids. Only CDR3 DNA remains: 51 bases, in frame from the first base. The germline V gene sets CDR1 to MNHNS and CDR2 to SASEGT. V is cut by 2 bases and J by 0 bases, and the space between the germline ends is 17 bases. The sample's time point label, decoded: newly diagnosed GD, antithyroid drugs for less than 3 months. For both TCR sequencing and RNA sequencing, RNA was extracted from PBMCs using TRIzol. The diagnosis of Graves' disease followed American Thyroid Association guidelines. The patients came from an endocrinology department in Xi'an, China. From each patient, approximately 10 milliliters of peripheral blood was collected into an EDTA anticoagulant tube. Ficoll Paque Plus density gradient separation was used to isolate PBMCs, and no additional T cell sorting was done. An Agilent 2100 Bioanalyzer and agarose gel were used to assess RNA quality, and a NanoDrop 2000 was used to measure RNA concentration.

Comment on this clonotype: The target of this receptor is not known. One base away there is no much larger clone; base qualities are not given.

These data were likewise used in another study, on T cells in Graves' hyperthyroidism and ophthalmopathy. The second study's authors report: Graves' hyperthyroidism was defined as stable when no progression to ophthalmopathy occurred over 18 months of follow-up. Hyperthyroidism patients were aged 18 to 65 years and newly diagnosed, with disease duration of less than 2 months. Any patient with an uncontrolled infection, another autoimmune disease, pregnancy or lactation was excluded. Clinical symptoms, serum thyroxine and TRAb, thyroid ultrasound, and orbital computed tomography formed the basis for the diagnoses. For the first round of RT-PCR on the TCR CDR3, the HTBI primer set was used together with the Qiagen OneStep RT-PCR kit. Most expanded thyroid clonotypes (frequency above 0.001) were also detected in blood, suggesting blood repertoires may reflect thyroid immune responses. Ophthalmopathy was separated from stable hyperthyroidism by a 13 V-J signature model, with approximately 90% sensitivity and about 81% specificity obtained in cross-validation and 80%/75% obtained in testing. During validation, the model predicted progression to ophthalmopathy a median of around 6 months ahead of onset, with approximately 70% sensitivity and around 72% specificity. To identify TCR V-J signatures that set the groups apart, the researchers used a discovery cohort of more than 95 patients, made up of roughly 40 with Graves' ophthalmopathy and 57 with stable Graves' hyperthyroidism. Prospective prediction of ophthalmopathy was tested in an independent validation cohort of fewer than 20 hyperthyroidism patients and 17 patients who later progressed to ophthalmopathy. The approximately 98 discovery patients were randomly divided into training and test sets at a 7:3 ratio. In addition, the study compared T-cell repertoires in thyroid tissue and in blood from six Graves' hyperthyroidism patients. Once sampling was done, hyperthyroidism patients were given methimazole at a starting dose of 30 mg daily, whereas ophthalmopathy patients were given high-dose intravenous methylprednisolone. A second multiplex PCR round built the libraries, followed by size selection and purification. The libraries were sequenced on an Illumina HiSeq2000 using paired-end 100 bp reads. SOAPnuke was used to process the raw data, throwing out any read that contained adapters or uncalled bases, had a mean Phred below 15, or lacked an exact constant-primer or identifier match. COPE v1.2.5 was used to merge high-quality paired reads, and clonotypes were defined as unique nucleotide sequences. MiTCR v1.1 was used to align clonotypes to the IMGT TRBV, TRBD and TRBJ reference segments. The analysis was restricted to V-J combinations with a frequency above 0.0001, which together covered just over 98% of the repertoires. A TCS score was defined as the ratio of F50 (clonal expansion) to E x V (chaos), with BLOSUM62-based TCRdist applied between CDR3 peptides within each V-J. Welch's t-statistics and random forest reduced 450 to 600 V-J features to about 12, which were used in a naive Bayes classifier (R e1071). No statistical method was used to set the sample size in advance, and investigators knew the group allocation. According to the paper, TCR Vbeta CDR3 sequencing was carried out on more than 120 peripheral blood samples, which came from more than 40 ophthalmopathy, about 75 hyperthyroidism and 17 progressor patients.

Sequences were derived from peripheral blood mononuclear cells (PBMCs), sampled at new diagnosis, from a patient treated with antithyroid drugs. The TCR sequence derives from a man in his forties with Graves disease. Donor details come from another sample of the same person, matched by shared clones. The chain employs TRBV6-1 and TRBJ2-7; no D gene call is confident. The CDR3 is CASSELLAALSSYEQYF. The bases read TGTGCCAGCAGTGAACTCCTCGCAGCCTTGAGCTCCTACGAGCAGTACTTC.